The 8 T cell receptor beta chains given below trace back to one sample, sequenced in a study of liver allograft versus peripheral blood T cells. Study in general: Hepatic allograft T cell receptor repertoires were evaluated relative to those present in recipients' peripheral blood.

One entry per CDR3 protein results from TCRdb running MiXCR on the reads. This sample has about 14,000 distinct CDR3 sequences; 20% occur once, and the top ten carry roughly 6%. All receptors derive from a human patient who had a liver transplant. The T cells may come from the graft donor.

This clonotype was observed many times. The chain has TRBV6-5 and TRBJ1-4; a possible D gene is TRBD1 (6 bases). CDR1 is MNHEY and CDR2 is SVGAGI in the germline V gene. Trimming removed 6 bases at V and 4 bases at J, with 18 bases between. This CDR3 is built from 16 residues. The CDR3 reads CASRSQDRSYNEKLFF. In DNA form, the CDR3 reads TGTGCCAGCAGATCCCAAGACAGGTCCTATAATGAAAAACTGTTTTTT.

This rearrangement joins TRBV11-2 to TRBJ2-1; weak D call: TRBD2 (5 bases). Trimming removed 5 bases at V and 9 bases at J, with 11 bases between. The CDR3 has 12 amino acids. Germline V CDR1 and CDR2: SGHAT, FQNNGV. The CDR3 DNA follows: TGTGCCAGCAGCACTTCGGGGAGTGAGCAGTTCTTC. It encodes CASSTSGSEQFF.

Ten or more counts support this clonotype. The rearrangement joins TRBV19 to TRBJ1-5; TRBD1 matches at 8 bases. This CDR3 has 16 residues. Germline V CDR1 and CDR2: LNHDA, SQIVND (reference sequence). Losses at the gene ends were 8 bases for V and 0 bases for J; bases not matched to a gene: 9. CDR3 nucleotide sequence: TGTGCCAGTGGAGGACAGGGCATCCTTAGCAATCAGCCCCAGCATTTT. It encodes CASGGQGILSNQPQHF. Drawing the rest from reference TRBV19 and TRBJ1-5, the complete variable domain is DGGITQSPKYLFRKEGQNVTLSCEQNLNHDAMYWYRQDPGQGLRLIYYSQIVNDFQKGDIAEGYSVSREKKESFPLTVTSAQKNPTAFYLCASGGQGILSNQPQHFGDGTRLSIL.

V and J are TRBV20-1 and TRBJ2-7; 9 bases are shared with TRBD1. The CDR3 sequence is 15 residues long. Trimming at V came to 3 bases and at J to 4 bases, leaving 10 bases not matched to a gene. In germline, CDR1 is DFQATT, CDR2 SNEGSKA (reference sequence). CDR3 in amino acids: CSASFVGQGRYEQYF. The CDR3 bases are TGCAGTGCTAGCTTTGTGGGACAGGGTCGATACGAGCAGTACTTC.

Sample share makes this clonotype medium-sized (0.01 to 0.1%). This chain joins TRBV18 and TRBJ1-2; 8 bases fit TRBD1. CDR1 is KGHSH and CDR2 is LQKENI in the germline V gene. V lost 6 bases to trimming and J lost 6 bases; unmatched junction nucleotides: 9. There are 14 residues in the CDR3. CDR3: CASSPADRVNGYTF. The DNA for the CDR3 is TGTGCCAGCTCGCCAGCGGACAGGGTGAATGGCTACACCTTC.

The J gene is TRBJ1-5, the V gene TRBV5-6; 7 bases match TRBD1. This CDR3 is 15 amino acids long. The J segment lost 6 bases and the V segment lost 5 bases, leaving 11 bases of the junction unmatched. From germline, CDR1 is SGHDT and CDR2 YYEEEE. CDR3 nucleotide sequence: TGTGCCAGCAGTTCCAGGCCCGGACAGGCTCAGCCCCAGCATTTT. Protein product: CASSSRPGQAQPQHF.

On this clonotype: Just one base apart from a much larger clone, this may be a read error. CDR3 region: CAWSRGGSYGPLHF. CDR3 nucleotide sequence: TGTGCCTGGAGTAGGGGTGGCTCTTATGGGCCCCTCCACTTT. This chain connects TRBV30 to TRBJ1-6; D may be TRBD1 (5 bases). V shed 2 bases and J shed 13 bases, with 18 bases lying between them. The germline V gene has CDR1 GTSNPN and CDR2 SVGIG (reference sequence). This CDR3 spans 14 amino acids.

DNA of the CDR3: TGCAGTGCCGCGGAAGGGGGCAGGACTGAAGCTTTCTTT. This translates into CSAAEGGRTEAFF. The chain is built from TRBV20-1 and TRBJ1-1; 7 nucleotides align to TRBD1. Germline-derived CDR1 and CDR2 are DFQATT and SNEGSKA (reference sequence). This CDR3 spans 13 amino acids. V was pared by 6 bases and J by 5 bases, with 9 bases of the junction left unmatched.